This TCR beta chain emerged from a study of identical twins. TCRdb passed the 5' RACE reads through MiXCR, listing each CDR3 protein once. The data show nearly 900,000 distinct CDR3 sequences, around an eighth seen once. Trimming stripped 6 bases from V and 3 bases from J, with 15 bases between. This CDR3 is 14 amino acids long. Remarks on this clonotype: Its antigen remains unknown.

Findings of the study overall: Abundant beta clonotypes from cord blood had fewer insertions, unlike memory repertoires, which showed none.

These same data were also listed under a study on yellow fever vaccine responses in identical twins.

J is TRBJ2-7 and V is TRBV12-3 or TRBV12-4; D is perhaps TRBD1 (7 bases). Sequencing was carried out using PBMCs. The receptor's source is a woman younger than 35 in good health. CDR3 in DNA: TGTGCCAGCAGCCAGCAGGGGGGCCGCTACGAGCAGTACTTC. Translating gives CASSQQGGRYEQYF.